This is a list of T cell receptor beta chains from one sample in a study of cytomegalovirus exposure and HLA in healthy donors. Profiling relied on immunoSEQ multiplex PCR, and the TCRdb table lists in-frame clones only, not all of them. Of approximately 110,000 clones in the sample, over 60% are singletons; the top ten hold 3.5% to 4.5%. Sequencing used PBMCs. Receptor source: a human donor in good health. CDR3s include the opening cysteine and the closing phenylalanine or tryptophan. The D gene is left open where the match is weak. Part of the rows lack a size; the others show once, few, many or a class for expanded clones.

v_gene,abundance,d_gene,j_gene,len,CDR3aa,CDR3nt
TRBV6-4,NA,TRBD2,TRBJ2-7,15,CASSQTSGSLYEQYF,TGTGCCAGCAGCCAAACTAGCGGGAGTTTGTACGAGCAGTACTTC
TRBV16,NA,TRBD2,TRBJ2-3,15,CASSRSSGSPDTQYF,TGTGCCAGCAGCCGGTCTAGCGGGAGTCCAGATACGCAGTATTTT
TRBV7-6,NA,TRBD1,TRBJ1-1,14,CASSWGQGNTEAFF,TGTGCCAGCAGCTGGGGACAGGGGAACACTGAAGCTTTCTTT
TRBV4-1,NA,TRBD2,TRBJ2-7,16,CASSQDPIGRAYEQYF,TGCGCCAGCAGCCAAGATCCCATCGGGAGGGCCTACGAGCAGTACTTC
TRBV2,NA,TRBD2,TRBJ2-1,17,CASSEYNRRESFHEQFF,TGTGCCAGCAGTGAATACAATCGGCGGGAGTCTTTCCATGAGCAGTTCTTC
TRBV18,NA,TRBD1,TRBJ2-7,15,CASSLGTGGYYEQYF,TGTGCCAGCTCACTAGGAACAGGGGGCTACTACGAGCAGTACTTC
TRBV18,NA,TRBD2,TRBJ2-7,16,CASSPPGREVSYEQYF,TGTGCCAGCTCACCACCGGGGCGGGAGGTCTCCTACGAGCAGTACTTC
TRBV5-4,NA,NA,TRBJ2-1,15,CASSLGSGTKEEQFF,TGTGCCAGCAGCTTGGGCTCCGGGACAAAAGAGGAGCAGTTCTTC
TRBV19,NA,NA,TRBJ1-3,15,CASSITGSSGNTIYF,TGTGCCAGTAGCATTACCGGGAGCTCTGGAAACACCATATATTTT
TRBV6-6,NA,NA,TRBJ2-1,15,CASSPPGSSYNEQFF,TGTGCCAGCAGTCCCCCCGGGTCCTCCTACAATGAGCAGTTCTTC
TRBV2,few,TRBD2,TRBJ2-2,15,CASREEAGVAGELFF,TGTGCCAGCAGGGAGGAAGCGGGAGTCGCCGGGGAGCTGTTTTTT
TRBV30,once,TRBD2,TRBJ2-3,16,CAWSPGLAGVGDTQYF,TGTGCCTGGAGTCCGGGACTAGCGGGAGTGGGAGATACGCAGTATTTT
TRBV27,NA,TRBD1,TRBJ2-7,15,CASSWGTGGSYEQYF,TGTGCCAGCAGTTGGGGAACAGGGGGGTCCTACGAGCAGTACTTC
TRBV6-5,few,TRBD2,TRBJ2-1,15,CASSLLAGGYNEQFF,TGTGCCAGCAGCCTCCTAGCGGGAGGGTACAATGAGCAGTTCTTC
TRBV2,NA,TRBD1,TRBJ2-7,13,CASRDDRVAEQYF,TGTGCCAGCAGAGACGACAGGGTGGCCGAGCAGTACTTC
TRBV19,NA,NA,TRBJ2-5,15,CASRSRGSFQETQYF,TGTGCCAGTAGGAGTCGGGGGAGCTTCCAAGAGACCCAGTACTTC
TRBV28,NA,NA,TRBJ1-3,17,CASSQGPQAASGNTIYF,TGTGCCAGCAGTCAGGGGCCGCAGGCCGCCTCTGGAAACACCATATATTTT
TRBV6-1,NA,NA,TRBJ2-2,12,CASLLFAGELFF,TGTGCCAGCCTCCTCTTTGCCGGGGAGCTGTTTTTT
TRBV28,NA,NA,TRBJ2-1,13,CASSSSGHNEQFF,TGTGCCAGCAGCTCCAGTGGCCACAATGAGCAGTTCTTC
TRBV11-2,NA,NA,TRBJ1-1,14,CASSPNADREGAFF,TGTGCCAGCAGCCCAAACGCGGACCGGGAAGGTGCTTTCTTT
TRBV10-3,NA,TRBD1,TRBJ1-5,14,CAISSGQFNQPQHF,TGTGCCATCAGTTCGGGACAGTTCAATCAGCCCCAGCATTTT
TRBV4-1,NA,TRBD1,TRBJ1-4,14,CASSQTGGAKKLFF,TGCGCCAGCAGCCAAACAGGGGGAGCAAAAAAACTGTTTTTT
TRBV28,NA,TRBD2,TRBJ2-1,15,CASRLGTSGSNEQFF,TGTGCCAGCAGACTGGGGACTAGCGGGAGTAATGAGCAGTTCTTC
TRBV4-1,NA,TRBD1,TRBJ2-7,13,CASSRTGFDEQYF,TGCGCCAGCAGTCGGACAGGGTTCGACGAGCAGTACTTC
TRBV6-5,few,TRBD1,TRBJ2-1,16,CASSYSAGTGTNEQFF,TGTGCCAGCAGTTACTCTGCTGGGACAGGTACAAATGAGCAGTTCTTC
TRBV7-2,NA,NA,TRBJ2-1,15,CASSLAASSYNEQFF,TGTGCCAGCAGCTTAGCGGCCAGCTCCTACAATGAGCAGTTCTTC
TRBV2,NA,NA,TRBJ2-5,14,CASRKDKSRETQYF,TGTGCCAGCAGGAAAGACAAATCCCGTGAGACCCAGTACTTC
TRBV10-3,NA,TRBD1,TRBJ2-5,14,CAISGQGGGETQYF,TGTGCCATCAGCGGACAGGGAGGTGGAGAGACCCAGTACTTC
TRBV11-3,NA,TRBD1,TRBJ2-3,17,CASSGYPNRGSTDTQYF,TGTGCCAGCAGCGGATACCCGAACAGGGGGAGCACAGATACGCAGTATTTT
TRBV4-1,NA,NA,TRBJ2-7,19,CASSQFGPPLGAGTYEQYF,TGCGCCAGCAGCCAATTCGGCCCCCCGCTAGGGGCGGGAACCTACGAGCAGTACTTC
TRBV5-1,NA,NA,TRBJ2-7,14,CASSNGGSSYEQYF,TGCGCCAGCAGCAACGGGGGTTCCTCCTACGAGCAGTACTTC
TRBV29-1,few,TRBD1,TRBJ2-7,12,CSAGTGAYEQYF,TGCAGCGCCGGGACAGGGGCCTACGAGCAGTACTTC
TRBV19,NA,TRBD2,TRBJ2-1,17,CASSLGGGTSGYNEQFF,TGTGCCAGTAGTCTGGGCGGCGGGACTAGCGGCTACAATGAGCAGTTCTTC
TRBV19,once,TRBD1,TRBJ1-2,14,CASSTGQGNYGYTF,TGTGCCAGTAGTACGGGACAGGGTAACTATGGCTACACCTTC
TRBV7-8,NA,TRBD1,TRBJ1-1,14,CASNPRGEHPTAFF,TGTGCCAGCAACCCCAGGGGGGAACACCCGACAGCTTTCTTT
TRBV5-8,NA,NA,TRBJ2-7,13,CASGGTLTREQYF,TGTGCCAGCGGCGGGACTCTTACTCGCGAGCAGTACTTC
TRBV5-1,NA,TRBD2,TRBJ2-7,12,CASRRGLDEQYF,TGCGCCAGCAGAAGGGGACTAGACGAGCAGTACTTC